This entry concerns a single T cell receptor beta chain. The data were taken from a study of blood T cell repertoires in COVID-19. Sequencing was performed with immunoSEQ multiplex PCR; in TCRdb, only in-frame clones are kept and a portion is missing. This repertoire shows some 150,000 clones, 83% found once; its top ten account for roughly an eighth. This sequence originates from a woman aged 55-69 years with COVID-19, enrolled during active disease. Sequenced input: peripheral blood.

CDR3 DNA sequence: TGTGCCAGCAGGAGGGACAGGGACACCGGGGAGCTGTTTTTT. As protein: CASRRDRDTGELFF. The chain uses TRBV25-1 and TRBJ2-2; 9 nucleotides agree with TRBD1. Germline lookup yields CDR1 MGHDK and CDR2 SYGVNS. J lost 3 bases, V lost 6 bases, and 2 bases had no gene match. This CDR3 has 14 amino acids.